The 12 T cell receptor beta chains in this list originate from one sample, sequenced in a study of cytomegalovirus exposure and HLA in healthy donors. Use of 60 Vbeta and 13 Jbeta primers characterized the PCR. Profiling relied on immunoSEQ multiplex PCR, and the TCRdb table lists in-frame clones only, not all of them. The table shows 200,000 to 250,000 clones, with roughly four fifths occurring only once. Source material: PBMCs. The receptor source for this set is a girl aged 2 to 10 in good health and CMV-seronegative.

The J gene is TRBJ1-2, the V gene TRBV9; 9 bases agree with TRBD1. This CDR3 spans 15 amino acids. V was clipped by 3 bases and J by 6 bases; unmatched bases: 9. Germline CDR1 SGDLS, CDR2 YYNGEE. The CDR3 is CASSDPGQGEDGYTF. CDR3 DNA sequence: TGTGCCAGCAGCGATCCGGGACAGGGAGAGGATGGCTACACCTTC.

The chain recombines TRBV25-1 with TRBJ2-7, with 7 nucleotides matching TRBD1. This CDR3 has 15 amino acids. V shed 3 bases, J shed 2 bases, and the junction held 7 bases outside the gene matches. Germline CDR1 is MGHDK and CDR2 is SYGVNS. CDR3 sequence (DNA): TGTGCCAGCAGTGACCGGGACAGCGTAACCTACGAGCAGTACTTC. It translates to CASSDRDSVTYEQYF.

This sequence joins TRBV18 and TRBJ1-2, with TRBD1 matching 8 bases. J lost 4 bases, V lost 3 bases, and 10 bases had no gene match. Germline V gene data show CDR1 as KGHSH and CDR2 as LQKENI. The CDR3 length is 16 residues. This chain's CDR3 is CASSPVYRGIPYGYTF. The CDR3 DNA sequence: TGTGCCAGCTCACCGGTCTACAGGGGGATCCCCTATGGCTACACCTTC.

The chain employs TRBV10-2 and TRBJ1-5; 7 bases map to TRBD1. With V trimmed by 3 bases and J by 10 bases, 6 bases remained unmatched. The V gene's germline CDR1 is WSHSY and CDR2 SAAADI. CDR3 length: 13 residues. The CDR3, as DNA: TGCGCCAGCAGTGAACAGGGGCAGGGTCCCCAGCATTTT. It codes for CASSEQGQGPQHF.

The gene calls are TRBV29-1 and TRBJ2-2; 9 positions agree with TRBD1. Looked up from germline, CDR1 is SQVTM and CDR2 is ANQGSEA. The CDR3 consists of 14 residues. V trimming: 4 bases; J trimming: 4 bases; junction bases outside the gene matches: 4. The CDR3 bases are TGCAGCGTTGTGGACAGGGGAAGCACCGGGGAGCTGTTTTTT. Protein sequence: CSVVDRGSTGELFF.

This chain joins TRBV5-1 and TRBJ2-7; weak D call: TRBD1 (5 bases). The CDR3 loop spans 14 amino acids. V lost 5 bases and J 4 bases, leaving 16 bases between the germline ends. Germline V gene lookup returns CDR1 SGHRS and CDR2 YFSETQ. The DNA for the CDR3 is TGCGCCAGCAGGCCCTCAGGGTTTAGGTACGAGCAGTACTTC. Translation gives CASRPSGFRYEQYF.

This rearrangement joins TRBV4-1 to TRBJ1-2; D is undetermined. Germline loops: CDR1 MGHRA, CDR2 YSYEKL. The V end was cut by 2 bases, the J end by 4 bases, with 8 bases between. There are 13 residues in the CDR3. In nucleotides, the CDR3 is TGCGCCAGCAGCCAACAGGAGGGCTATGGCTACACCTTC. It codes for CASSQQEGYGYTF.

The chain combines TRBV15 with TRBJ1-1, with 7 nucleotides matching TRBD1. Per the germline V gene, CDR1 is LNHNV and CDR2 is YYDKDF (reference sequence). J lost 1 base, V lost 0 bases, and 5 bases had no gene match. This CDR3 is 16 amino acids long. CDR3 sequence: CATSRDRQGTNTEAFF. The CDR3 DNA sequence: TGTGCCACCAGCAGAGATCGACAGGGTACGAACACTGAAGCTTTCTTT.

The chain has TRBV7-9 and TRBJ2-7, with 9 bases fitting TRBD2. CDR1 SEHNR and CDR2 FQNEAQ come from the germline V gene (reference sequence). J gave up 0 bases and V 5 bases, and 11 bases lay outside the gene matches. This CDR3 is 17 amino acids long. The CDR3 spells CASSPNAATSGSYEQYF. The CDR3 bases are TGTGCCAGCAGCCCCAACGCTGCGACTAGCGGCTCCTACGAGCAGTACTTC.

The chain uses TRBV7-2 and TRBJ2-3, with D hard to call. The CDR3 totals 12 residues. Germline lookup yields CDR1 SGHTA and CDR2 FQGNSA. The V end lost 3 bases, the J end lost 4 bases, and 5 bases lay between the germline ends. The chain's CDR3 is CASSFEPDTQYF. The CDR3 DNA is TGTGCCAGCAGCTTCGAGCCAGATACGCAGTATTTT.

This chain uses TRBV4-1 with TRBJ1-2, with D possibly TRBD1 on 6 matching bases. V dropped 1 base and J dropped 4 bases, with 19 bases sitting between them. Germline V CDR1 and CDR2: MGHRA, YSYEKL. CDR3 length: 17 residues. CDR3 DNA sequence: TGCGCCAGCAGCCAAGTTCAGGGGCCAGGGTCATTCTATGGCTACACCTTC. Its protein product is CASSQVQGPGSFYGYTF.

There are a few counts of this clone. The chain couples TRBV2 to TRBJ1-1; D is perhaps TRBD1 (5 bases). Germline V CDR1 and CDR2: SNHLY, FYNNEI. The CDR3 totals 14 residues. V was pared by 3 bases and J by 11 bases, with 19 bases between. This chain's CDR3 is CASSEMDIRREAFF. The CDR3 coding sequence is TGTGCCAGCAGTGAGATGGACATTCGACGAGAGGCTTTCTTT.